This T cell receptor (beta chain) appears in the sequencing data of a study of T cell responses to AZD1222 COVID-19 vaccine. Study conclusions and caveats: Unmutated variant regions reportedly attract nearly half of all spike-specific TCRs.

For this clone: Its antigen is unidentified.

Germline values: CDR1 MDHEN, CDR2 SYDVKM. This CDR3 comprises 11 residues. Trimming cost V 7 bases and J 9 bases, with 12 bases left between them. Here immunoSEQ multiplex PCR was the method, and the copy in TCRdb shows in-frame clones only, minus some. This table holds 120,000 to 150,000 clones, around 91% found once. The V gene is TRBV28, the J gene TRBJ1-1; no reliable D call. This material consisted of peripheral blood, taken on day 0 of AZD1222 vaccination. This clonotype was obtained from an adult in good health. The CDR3 DNA is TGTGCCAGCAAGGGAGAGAGAAAAGCTTTCTTT. It specifies CASKGERKAFF.